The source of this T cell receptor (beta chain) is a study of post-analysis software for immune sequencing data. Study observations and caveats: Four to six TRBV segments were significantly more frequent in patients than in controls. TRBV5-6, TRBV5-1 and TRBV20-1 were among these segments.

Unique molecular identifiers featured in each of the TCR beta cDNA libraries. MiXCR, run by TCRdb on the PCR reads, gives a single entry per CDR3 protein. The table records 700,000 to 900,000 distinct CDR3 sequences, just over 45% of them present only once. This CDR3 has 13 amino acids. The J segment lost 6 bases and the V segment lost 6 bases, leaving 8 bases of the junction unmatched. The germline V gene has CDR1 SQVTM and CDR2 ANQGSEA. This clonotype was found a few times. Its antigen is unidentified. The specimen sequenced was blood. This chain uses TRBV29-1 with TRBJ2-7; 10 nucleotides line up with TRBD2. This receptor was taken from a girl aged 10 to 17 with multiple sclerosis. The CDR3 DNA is TGCAGCGTGTCCCCTAAGCGGGAGGGCGAGCAGTACTTC. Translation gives CSVSPKREGEQYF.